The rows below give T cell receptor beta chains drawn from one sample of a study of T cell responses to AZD1222 COVID-19 vaccine. Sequenced by immunoSEQ multiplex PCR; TCRdb stores in-frame clones only, minus some. The sample has 210,000 or so clones, under 95% seen once. The starting material was peripheral blood, obtained on day 0 of MenACWY control vaccination. The receptors were gathered from an adult in good health. CDR3s include the opening cysteine and the closing phenylalanine or tryptophan. The order of the fields is V gene, J gene, CDR3 protein.

v_gene: TRBV5-1
j_gene: TRBJ1-2
CDR3aa: CASSSQPGEYGYTF

v_gene: TRBV6-6
j_gene: TRBJ1-5
CDR3aa: CASSYPTGRGDQPQHF

v_gene: TRBV7-2
j_gene: TRBJ1-1
CDR3aa: CASSLGSTGGMNTEAFF

v_gene: TRBV5-1
j_gene: TRBJ1-1
CDR3aa: CARIQGPRTEAFF

v_gene: TRBV6-1
j_gene: TRBJ2-5
CDR3aa: CASSEGGQQETQYF

v_gene: TRBV3-1/TRBV3-2
j_gene: TRBJ1-5
CDR3aa: CASSQLGQPQHF

v_gene: TRBV29-1
j_gene: TRBJ2-1
CDR3aa: CSVDRSSEQFF

v_gene: TRBV30
j_gene: TRBJ1-2
CDR3aa: CAWAEYAPNYGYTF

v_gene: TRBV19
j_gene: TRBJ1-1
CDR3aa: CATHRGREDTEAFF

v_gene: TRBV6-2/TRBV6-3
j_gene: TRBJ1-3
CDR3aa: CASSFGWDTIYF

v_gene: TRBV5-8
j_gene: TRBJ2-5
CDR3aa: CASRRTGAVTQYF

v_gene: TRBV30
j_gene: TRBJ1-5
CDR3aa: CAWSPTGGSQPQHF

v_gene: TRBV27
j_gene: TRBJ1-2
CDR3aa: CASSYLSEGSGYTF

v_gene: TRBV12-5
j_gene: TRBJ2-2
CDR3aa: CASGRRGGNTGELFF

v_gene: TRBV7-8
j_gene: TRBJ1-5
CDR3aa: CASSSQGQGNQPQHF

v_gene: TRBV2
j_gene: TRBJ1-3
CDR3aa: CASSPQGFSGNTIYF

v_gene: TRBV13
j_gene: TRBJ1-5
CDR3aa: CASSLIESSNQPQHF

v_gene: TRBV30
j_gene: TRBJ2-1
CDR3aa: CAWGDRVNEQFF

v_gene: TRBV6-6
j_gene: TRBJ1-5
CDR3aa: CASRAGRSNQPQHF

v_gene: TRBV28
j_gene: TRBJ2-7
CDR3aa: CASSFPGTGSYEQYF

v_gene: TRBV2
j_gene: TRBJ2-2
CDR3aa: CASLAGGRSGELFF

v_gene: TRBV30
j_gene: TRBJ2-7
CDR3aa: CAWSGPDGDEYYEQYF

v_gene: TRBV5-1
j_gene: TRBJ2-6
CDR3aa: CASNPGWTGANVLTF

v_gene: TRBV4-1
j_gene: TRBJ1-3
CDR3aa: CASTVQEGNSGNTIYF

v_gene: TRBV11-2
j_gene: TRBJ1-3
CDR3aa: CASRNTGNTIYF

v_gene: TRBV6-5
j_gene: TRBJ2-3
CDR3aa: CASSTSGGSTDTQYF

v_gene: TRBV6-2/TRBV6-3
j_gene: TRBJ1-2
CDR3aa: CASSYLQGRTGDSYGYTF

v_gene: TRBV6-5
j_gene: TRBJ2-3
CDR3aa: CASRLAGGRDTQYF

v_gene: TRBV7-8
j_gene: TRBJ1-5
CDR3aa: CASSLHRRESQPQHF

v_gene: TRBV5-1
j_gene: TRBJ2-7
CDR3aa: CASSGSGGNYEQYF

v_gene: TRBV28
j_gene: TRBJ2-3
CDR3aa: CASSLRGPPDTQYF

v_gene: TRBV6-4
j_gene: TRBJ1-6
CDR3aa: CASRPGQGNNSPLHF

v_gene: TRBV10-3
j_gene: TRBJ1-1
CDR3aa: CAIKGRGHAFF

v_gene: TRBV2
j_gene: TRBJ1-4
CDR3aa: CASRPGPSGVNEKLFF

v_gene: TRBV13
j_gene: TRBJ1-2
CDR3aa: CASSPPGQLNYGYTF

v_gene: TRBV6-5
j_gene: TRBJ2-2
CDR3aa: CASSYRGITGELFF

v_gene: TRBV2
j_gene: TRBJ2-3
CDR3aa: CASMQDHTDTQYF

v_gene: TRBV6-1
j_gene: TRBJ1-1
CDR3aa: CASSEGRGLGTEAFF

v_gene: TRBV19
j_gene: TRBJ1-6
CDR3aa: CASSLDRSPNSPLHF

v_gene: TRBV19
j_gene: TRBJ2-1
CDR3aa: CASSPGLPNEQFF

v_gene: TRBV6-2/TRBV6-3
j_gene: TRBJ2-7
CDR3aa: CASSPFTGNYEQYF

v_gene: TRBV28
j_gene: TRBJ1-5
CDR3aa: CASSPTGIYLPQHF

v_gene: TRBV5-4
j_gene: TRBJ1-2
CDR3aa: CASSSNSAFNYGYTF

v_gene: TRBV27
j_gene: TRBJ1-1
CDR3aa: CASSYSIRTEAFF

v_gene: TRBV5-1
j_gene: TRBJ1-5
CDR3aa: CASSFGFGDRDSNQPQHF

v_gene: TRBV3-1/TRBV3-2
j_gene: TRBJ2-5
CDR3aa: CASSHLGAGGEQETQYF

v_gene: TRBV9
j_gene: TRBJ1-5
CDR3aa: CASSVGPQSDNQPQHF

v_gene: TRBV12-3/TRBV12-4
j_gene: TRBJ1-2
CDR3aa: CASSSQYYGYTF

v_gene: TRBV7-3
j_gene: TRBJ2-7
CDR3aa: CASSLTPGANEQYF

v_gene: TRBV3-1/TRBV3-2
j_gene: TRBJ2-2
CDR3aa: CASSQGGDAGELFF

v_gene: TRBV10-3
j_gene: TRBJ1-5
CDR3aa: CAISEPGRFNQPQHF

v_gene: TRBV11-1
j_gene: TRBJ1-1
CDR3aa: CASTLGKEAFF

v_gene: TRBV10-2
j_gene: TRBJ2-3
CDR3aa: CASRRQGTGPDTQYF

v_gene: TRBV29-1
j_gene: TRBJ1-1
CDR3aa: CSVDQGGLDTEAFF